A selection of T cell receptor beta chains follows, all from one sample in a study of regulatory T cells in long-lasting Graves disease. TCRdb re-analysed the multiplex PCR reads in MiXCR, keeping a single row per CDR3 protein. The sample carries fewer than 450,000 distinct CDR3 sequences, approximately 15% recorded once. This same sample was also taken into another study, of T cells in Graves' hyperthyroidism and ophthalmopathy.

The specimen was peripheral blood mononuclear cells (PBMCs), collected at new diagnosis, from a patient treated with antithyroid drugs. The receptors shown here come from a woman aged 40 to 50 with Graves disease. CDR3s include the opening cysteine and the closing phenylalanine or tryptophan. The D gene is left open where the match is weak. Expanded clones are given a class, and other clones once, few, many or no size at all.

>TRBD2|-|TRBJ2-7|TRBV9
CASSVEWGLAPAEQYF
TGTGCCAGCAGCGTAGAGTGGGGACTAGCTCCTGCCGAGCAGTACTTC
>TRBD1|many|TRBJ2-3|TRBV6-2/TRBV6-3
CASSYSVPGTGITQYF
TGTGCCAGCAGTTACTCGGTCCCGGGGACAGGGATAACGCAGTATTTT
>-|many|TRBJ1-6|TRBV6-1
CASSEFSGTFTSYNSPLHF
TGTGCCAGCAGTGAATTTAGCGGGACCTTCACCTCCTATAATTCACCCCTCCACTTT
>TRBD1|-|TRBJ2-3|TRBV19
CASRAGTGGLTDTQYF
TGTGCCAGTAGGGCAGGGACAGGGGGTTTAACAGATACGCAGTATTTT
>-|many|TRBJ1-5|TRBV30
CAWSGGDQPQHF
TGTGCCTGGAGTGGAGGAGATCAGCCCCAGCATTTT
>TRBD1|-|TRBJ2-7|TRBV5-1
CASSSSRDRNSYEQYF
TGCGCCAGCAGCTCAAGCCGGGACAGGAACTCCTACGAGCAGTACTTC
>TRBD2|-|TRBJ2-3|TRBV20-1
CSARQTRAGGITDTQYF
TGCAGTGCTAGACAGACCCGAGCGGGAGGGATTACAGATACGCAGTATTTT
>-|many|TRBJ2-1|TRBV29-1
CSVARGLKYNEQFF
TGCAGCGTTGCACGGGGGCTAAAATACAATGAGCAGTTCTTC
>-|many|TRBJ2-1|TRBV7-9
CASSLSLAEGNEQFF
TGTGCCAGCAGCCTATCCTTAGCGGAGGGGAATGAGCAGTTCTTC
>TRBD1|-|TRBJ2-7|TRBV6-2/TRBV6-3
CASSHRDRGKYEQYF
TGTGCCAGCAGTCACAGGGACAGGGGAAAGTACGAGCAGTACTTC
>-|-|TRBJ1-6|TRBV11-2
CASSLDEWGPYNSPLHF
TGTGCCAGCAGCTTAGATGAGTGGGGGCCGTATAATTCACCCCTCCACTTT
>TRBD2|few|TRBJ2-4|TRBV5-5
CASSLDSGSGDIQYF
TGTGCCAGCAGCTTGGATAGCGGGAGTGGGGACATTCAGTACTTC
>-|many|TRBJ2-1|TRBV3-1
CASSQLGQTNNEQFF
TGTGCCAGCAGCCAACTGGGACAAACTAACAATGAGCAGTTCTTC
>TRBD2|many|TRBJ2-5|TRBV7-7
CASSLGLAGGHETQYF
TGTGCTAGCAGCCTCGGTTTAGCGGGAGGGCACGAGACCCAGTACTTC
>-|many|TRBJ2-3|TRBV2
CASSDPDTQYF
TGTGCCAGCAGTGACCCAGATACGCAGTATTTT
>TRBD1|-|TRBJ1-1|TRBV19
CASSIGTGALAFF
TGTGCCAGTAGTATAGGGACAGGGGCCCTGGCTTTCTTT
>-|few|TRBJ2-2|TRBV9
CASSVTGAGELFF
TGTGCCAGCAGCGTGACAGGAGCCGGGGAGCTGTTTTTT
>TRBD2|many|TRBJ2-2|TRBV11-2
CASSLDAGARVNTGELFF
TGTGCCAGCAGCTTAGATGCGGGAGCCAGGGTGAACACCGGGGAGCTGTTTTTT
>-|many|TRBJ1-5|TRBV28
CASLGAIRIEPQHF
TGTGCCAGCCTTGGGGCCATCCGAATTGAGCCCCAGCATTTT
>TRBD1|many|TRBJ1-2|TRBV19
CASSIAKGIRTGPNYGYTF
TGTGCCAGTAGTATAGCGAAGGGAATAAGGACAGGGCCTAACTATGGCTACACCTTC
>TRBD1|many|TRBJ2-3|TRBV5-1
CASTGTGGTSTDTQYF
TGCGCCAGCACCGGGACAGGGGGAACTAGCACAGATACGCAGTATTTT
>-|few|TRBJ2-3|TRBV3-1
CASSHGRALAGTGDTQYF
TGTGCCAGCAGCCACGGGAGGGCGTTAGCGGGGACAGGAGATACGCAGTATTTT
>TRBD2|many|TRBJ2-3|TRBV28
CASSFPTSGGDTQYF
TGTGCCAGCAGTTTCCCGACTAGCGGGGGAGATACGCAGTATTTT
>TRBD1|many|TRBJ2-7|TRBV11-2
CASSGQGANYEQYF
TGTGCCAGCAGCGGACAGGGGGCAAATTACGAGCAGTACTTC
>-|-|TRBJ1-2|TRBV28
CASSFFSFNYGYTF
TGTGCCAGCAGTTTTTTTAGTTTCAACTATGGCTACACCTTC
>TRBD1|-|TRBJ1-2|TRBV19
CASSIPGQAFNYGYTF
TGTGCCAGTAGTATACCCGGACAGGCGTTTAACTATGGCTACACCTTC
>TRBD2|few|TRBJ2-2|TRBV2
CASSWGLAGEGTGELFF
TGTGCCAGCAGTTGGGGACTAGCGGGAGAGGGCACCGGGGAGCTGTTTTTT
>TRBD2|many|TRBJ2-5|TRBV7-2
CASSGGGRETQYF
TGTGCCAGCTCCGGGGGGGGGCGAGAGACCCAGTACTTC
>TRBD2|-|TRBJ2-1|TRBV12-3/TRBV12-4
CASSPSGGFPNEQFF
TGTGCCAGCAGCCCCAGCGGGGGGTTCCCCAATGAGCAGTTCTTC
>TRBD1|many|TRBJ1-1|TRBV5-1
CASSLGTTGGNTEAFF
TGCGCCAGCAGCTTAGGGACGACAGGGGGCAACACTGAAGCTTTCTTT
>-|few|TRBJ2-7|TRBV15
CATSRDRGLSSYEQYF
TGTGCCACCAGCAGAGATCGTGGGCTCAGCTCCTACGAGCAGTACTTC